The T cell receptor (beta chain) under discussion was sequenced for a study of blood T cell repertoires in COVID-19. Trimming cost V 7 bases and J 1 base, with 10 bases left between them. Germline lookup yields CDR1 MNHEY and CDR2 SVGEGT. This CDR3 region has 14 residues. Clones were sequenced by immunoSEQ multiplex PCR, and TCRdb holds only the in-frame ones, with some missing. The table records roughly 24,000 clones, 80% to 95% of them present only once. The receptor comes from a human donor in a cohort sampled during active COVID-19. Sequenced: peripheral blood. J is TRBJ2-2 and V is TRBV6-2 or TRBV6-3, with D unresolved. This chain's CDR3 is CASTPRVNTGELFF. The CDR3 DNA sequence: TGTGCCAGCACCCCCCGTGTGAACACCGGGGAGCTGTTTTTT.